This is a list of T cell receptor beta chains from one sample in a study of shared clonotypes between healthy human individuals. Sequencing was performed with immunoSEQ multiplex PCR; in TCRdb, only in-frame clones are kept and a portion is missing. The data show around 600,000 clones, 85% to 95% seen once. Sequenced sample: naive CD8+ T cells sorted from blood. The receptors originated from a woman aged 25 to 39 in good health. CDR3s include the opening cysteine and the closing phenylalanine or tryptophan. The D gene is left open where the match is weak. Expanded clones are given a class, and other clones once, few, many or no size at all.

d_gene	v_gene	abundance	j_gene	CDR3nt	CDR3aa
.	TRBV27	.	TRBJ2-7	TGTGCCAGCAGTTACGTCGGGACCTACGAGCAGTACTTC	CASSYVGTYEQYF
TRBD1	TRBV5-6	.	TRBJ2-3	TGTGCCAGCAGCTACGGGACAGGGCTGCCAGATACGCAGTATTTT	CASSYGTGLPDTQYF
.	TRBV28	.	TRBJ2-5	TGTGCCAGCAGTGAAGGAGTTACCTTCCAAGAGACCCAGTACTTC	CASSEGVTFQETQYF
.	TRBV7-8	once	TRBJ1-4	TGTGCCAGCAGCTTGCACAGAGCTAATGAAAAACTGTTTTTT	CASSLHRANEKLFF
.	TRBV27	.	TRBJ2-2	TGTGCCAGCAGTCTCTTCTTGGGCGGGGAGCTGTTTTTT	CASSLFLGGELFF
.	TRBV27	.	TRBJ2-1	TGTGCCAGCAGTGCCTCCTACAATGAGCAGTTCTTC	CASSASYNEQFF
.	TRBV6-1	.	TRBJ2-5	TGTGCCAGCAGTGAGGCCCTTCGTGTGGAGACCCAGTACTTC	CASSEALRVETQYF
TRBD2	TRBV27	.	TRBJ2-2	TGTGCCAGCAGTTGGGGGGGAACCGGGGAGCTGTTTTTT	CASSWGGTGELFF
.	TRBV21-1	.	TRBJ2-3	TGTGCCAGCAGCAAAGCGTCACTAGCTCGGGGCACAGATACGCAGTATTTT	CASSKASLARGTDTQYF
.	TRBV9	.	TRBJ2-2	TGTGCCAGCAGCGTACGGCTAGACACCGGGGAGCTGTTTTTT	CASSVRLDTGELFF
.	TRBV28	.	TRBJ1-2	TGTGCCAGCAGTTTCAGACAGAGCTATGGCTACACCTTC	CASSFRQSYGYTF
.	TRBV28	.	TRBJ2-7	TGTGCCAGCAGTTTAAGCGCCTCCTACGAGCAGTACTTC	CASSLSASYEQYF
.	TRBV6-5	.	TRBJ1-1	TGTCGACAGGTTCCGAACACTGAAGCTTTCTTT	CRQVPNTEAFF
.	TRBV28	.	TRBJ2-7	TGTGCCAGCAGTTTATCGTGGGGGTCGGAGCAGTACTTC	CASSLSWGSEQYF
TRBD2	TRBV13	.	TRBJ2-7	TGTGCCAGCAGCCAGAGGACTAGCGGGAATCACGAGCAGTACTTC	CASSQRTSGNHEQYF
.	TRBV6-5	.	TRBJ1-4	TGTGCCAGCAGTTACAGACAGAAAAATGAAAAACTGTTTTTT	CASSYRQKNEKLFF
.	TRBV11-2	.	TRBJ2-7	TGTGCCAGCAGCTCCTACCACTCCCCCCTCTACGAGCAGTACTTC	CASSSYHSPLYEQYF
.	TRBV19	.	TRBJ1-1	TGTGCCAGTAGTATATTAGGCGTAAACACTGAAGCTTTCTTT	CASSILGVNTEAFF
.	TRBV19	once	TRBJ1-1	TGTGCCAGCCGAGTTGGACAACCGAACACTGAAGCTTTCTTT	CASRVGQPNTEAFF
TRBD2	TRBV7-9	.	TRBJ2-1	TGTGCCAGCAGCTTAATGGTTAGCGGGATCTACAATGAGCAGTTCTTC	CASSLMVSGIYNEQFF
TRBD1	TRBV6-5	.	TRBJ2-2	TGTGCCAGCAGCCTCGTGGCAGGGGGCCCCGGGGAGCTGTTTTTT	CASSLVAGGPGELFF
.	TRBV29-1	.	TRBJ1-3	TGCAGCGTCGAGTCGGACAGCGACTCTTCTGGAAACACCATATATTTT	CSVESDSDSSGNTIYF
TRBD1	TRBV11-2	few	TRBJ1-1	TGTGCCAGCAGCTGGCAGGGGGCCGCTGAAGCTTTCTTT	CASSWQGAAEAFF